The sequence of this T cell receptor (beta chain) was determined in a study of T-cell reconstitution after alpha-beta-depleted transplantation in children. Study conclusions and caveats: Alpha-beta T cells present about two months after transplant were reported to originate from several hundred expanded graft clones. Fresh T-cell production supplied most of the T-cell counts and diversity seen one year after transplant. Some patients' high day-60 TCRbeta diversity was attributed to recipient cells surviving conditioning.

Preparing the TCRbeta library involved the use of unique molecular identifiers. TCRdb re-analysed the PCR reads in MiXCR, keeping a single row per CDR3 protein. The table shows approximately 650,000 distinct CDR3 sequences, with about an eighth occurring only once. Germline CDR1 is DFQATT and CDR2 is SNEGSKA (reference sequence). This CDR3 comprises 11 residues. Trimming removed 4 bases from V and 7 bases from J, with 11 bases in between. This clonotype was picked up many times. Its antigen is still unknown. The sample consisted of PBMCs, taken before TCRalphabeta/CD19-depleted stem cell transplant. The sequence was collected from a girl aged 2 to 10 with congenital amegakaryocytic thrombocytopenia, due to receive a stem cell transplant. The genes are TRBV20-1 and TRBJ2-7; the D is unclear. CDR3 residues: CSATGPAEQYF. As DNA, the CDR3 is TGCAGTGCTACTGGACCCGCGGAGCAGTACTTC.